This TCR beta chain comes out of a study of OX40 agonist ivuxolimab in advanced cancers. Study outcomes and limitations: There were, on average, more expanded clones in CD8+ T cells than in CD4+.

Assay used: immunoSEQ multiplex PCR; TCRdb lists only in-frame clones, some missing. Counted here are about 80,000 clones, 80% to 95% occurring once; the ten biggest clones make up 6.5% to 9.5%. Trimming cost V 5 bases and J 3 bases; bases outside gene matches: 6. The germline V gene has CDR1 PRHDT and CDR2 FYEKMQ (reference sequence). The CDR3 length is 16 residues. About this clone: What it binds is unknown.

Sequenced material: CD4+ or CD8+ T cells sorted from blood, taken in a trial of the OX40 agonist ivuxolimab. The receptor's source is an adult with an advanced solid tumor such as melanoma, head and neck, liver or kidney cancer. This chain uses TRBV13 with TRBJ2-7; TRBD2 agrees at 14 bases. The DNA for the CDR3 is TGTGCCAGCAGCCCCACCGGGACTAGCGGGGGCTACGAGCAGTACTTC. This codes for CASSPTGTSGGYEQYF. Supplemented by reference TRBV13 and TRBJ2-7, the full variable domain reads AAGVIQSPRHLIKEKRETATLKCYPIPRHDTVYWYQQGPGQDPQFLISFYEKMQSDKGSIPDRFSAQQFSDYHSELNMSSLELGDSALYFCASSPTGTSGGYEQYFGPGTRLTVT.